Each of the 28 T cell receptor beta chains below was sequenced from the same sample in a study of sequential checkpoint blockade in melanoma. Treatment specified: randomized to nivolumab then ipilimumab (arm A) or the reverse (arm B). The data were produced by immunoSEQ multiplex PCR, yet TCRdb's version contains in-frame clones alone and is incomplete. Of thousands of clones listed, approximately 64% are singletons. Sequences were derived from CD8+ T cells sorted from blood (inferred from file names), sampled from a patient given nivolumab and ipilimumab in sequence. The receptors stem from a human patient with melanoma. Some clones in this sample may be carry-over from other donors' samples.

The gene calls are TRBV14 and TRBJ2-7, with 7 positions matching TRBD1. The CDR3 sequence is 13 residues long. Germline V CDR1 and CDR2: SGHDN, FVKESK. The trim removed 6 bases at V and 2 bases at J, leaving 4 bases unmatched. The CDR3 loop is CASRRQGAYEQYF. The CDR3 DNA sequence: TGTGCCAGCAGACGCCAGGGGGCCTACGAGCAGTACTTC.

A few counts support this clone. This sample also contains other DNA sequences that code for the same CDR3. This chain uses TRBV19 with TRBJ1-2; D not resolved. Trimming took off 0 bases at V and 4 bases at J, with 3 bases between the two ends. Germline V gives CDR1 LNHDA, CDR2 SQIVND (reference sequence). There are 12 residues in the CDR3. The CDR3 loop is CASSIDSYGYTF. The CDR3 bases are TGTGCCAGTAGTATAGACAGCTATGGCTACACCTTC. The full variable domain, its missing parts supplied by reference TRBV19 and TRBJ1-2, is DGGITQSPKYLFRKEGQNVTLSCEQNLNHDAMYWYRQDPGQGLRLIYYSQIVNDFQKGDIAEGYSVSREKKESFPLTVTSAQKNPTAFYLCASSIDSYGYTFGSGTRLTVV.

The chain carries TRBV19 and TRBJ1-1; no firm D call. Germline CDR1 LNHDA, CDR2 SQIVND (reference sequence). The CDR3 is made up of 12 amino acids. Trimming removed 3 bases at V and 5 bases at J, with 7 bases between. The CDR3 loop reads CASSIAETEAFF. The CDR3 nucleotides read TGTGCCAGTAGTATCGCCGAGACTGAAGCTTTCTTT.

This chain connects TRBV7-9 to TRBJ1-3, with D possibly matching TRBD1 (6 bases). V was shortened by 6 bases and J by 2 bases, with 17 bases between the two germline ends. This CDR3 contains 16 residues. Germline CDR1 and CDR2: SEHNR and FQNEAQ (reference sequence). CDR3 sequence: CASSPTGRSPGNTIYF. The CDR3 bases are TGTGCCAGCAGTCCTACAGGGAGATCGCCTGGAAACACCATATATTTT.

Worth noting for this clone: Within the sample, other DNA sequences also encode this same CDR3. The genes are TRBV18 and TRBJ1-2, with D unclear. Germline V gives CDR1 KGHSH, CDR2 LQKENI. The CDR3 loop spans 14 amino acids. With 2 bases removed from V and 0 bases from J, the gap between germline ends came to 7 bases. The CDR3 DNA follows: TGTGCCAGCTCACCAGTACATACTAACTATGGCTACACCTTC. It is translated as CASSPVHTNYGYTF.

The table lists this clone with a count of one. V is TRBV10-2 and J is TRBJ1-2; D unresolved. Looked up from germline, CDR1 is WSHSY and CDR2 is SAAADI. Trimming removed 5 bases at V and 4 bases at J, with 23 bases between. The CDR3 contains 17 residues. This chain's CDR3 is CASSSVGASRKAYGYTF. As DNA, the CDR3 is TGCGCCAGCAGTTCGGTAGGCGCTTCTAGAAAGGCCTATGGCTACACCTTC.

The chain joins TRBV30 to TRBJ1-5; possible D gene TRBD1, 5 bases. The V and J ends lost 0 bases and 4 bases respectively, with 7 bases between them. Per germline, CDR1 GTSNPN and CDR2 SVGIG (reference sequence). The CDR3 covers 13 residues. The CDR3 sequence is CAWSVDSNQPQHF. CDR3 bases: TGTGCCTGGAGTGTCGACAGTAATCAGCCCCAGCATTTT.

The rearrangement uses TRBV19 and TRBJ2-7; D may be TRBD1 (6 bases). The CDR3 is made up of 15 amino acids. In germline, CDR1 is LNHDA, CDR2 SQIVND (reference sequence). V was cut by 2 bases and J by 5 bases, with 16 bases left in between. The CDR3 DNA follows: TGTGCCAGTAGTATACCCGCCCAGGGGAAAGACGAGCAGTACTTC. Translation: CASSIPAQGKDEQYF.

The chain employs TRBV4-1 and TRBJ2-7, with D uncertain. This CDR3 is built from 13 residues. Trimming removed 6 bases from V and 5 bases from J, with 14 bases in between. Germline-derived CDR1 and CDR2 are MGHRA and YSYEKL. CDR3 sequence reads: CASSPPFADEQYF. CDR3 DNA sequence: TGCGCCAGCAGTCCTCCCTTCGCGGACGAGCAGTACTTC.

V usage is TRBV11-2 and J usage is TRBJ2-7; 8 bases are a match to TRBD2. From germline, CDR1 is SGHAT and CDR2 FQNNGV. V was pared by 5 bases and J by 0 bases, with 6 bases of the junction left unmatched. This CDR3 has 15 amino acids. The CDR3 region is CASSASGTSSYEQYF. The DNA for the CDR3 is TGTGCCAGCAGCGCCTCCGGGACTAGCTCCTACGAGCAGTACTTC.

The chain joins TRBV5-1 to TRBJ2-7, with D possibly matching TRBD1 (6 bases). The V and J ends lost 4 bases and 6 bases respectively, with 11 bases between them. CDR3 length: 12 amino acids. CDR1 and CDR2 from the germline V gene are SGHRS and YFSETQ. CDR3: CASSLQGSEQYF. The CDR3 DNA sequence: TGCGCCAGCAGCCTACAGGGCAGCGAGCAGTACTTC.

This clone was recorded a few times. Germline is not matched at one junction end, which may reflect a read error. The chain uses TRBV7-9 and TRBJ2-7; 7 bases align to TRBD2. CDR1 and CDR2 from the germline V gene are SEHNR and FQNEAQ (reference sequence). CDR3 length equals 16 residues. In DNA form, the CDR3 reads TGCGCCAGCAGCCAAGATGGAGCGGGGCCCTCCTACGAGCAGTACTTC. It yields the protein CASSQDGAGPSYEQYF.

The V call is TRBV9, the J call TRBJ2-7; a weak D match, TRBD1 (5 bases). Trimming removed 0 bases at V and 6 bases at J, with 16 bases between. The CDR3 runs 15 residues. Germline-derived CDR1 and CDR2 are SGDLS and YYNGEE. Here the CDR3 DNA reads TGTGCCAGCAGCGTAGAGGGGATAGGACAAGGCGAGCAGTACTTC. As protein: CASSVEGIGQGEQYF.

CDR3 sequence (DNA): TGCGCCAGCAGCCGCCAGCCCGGGAGCAATCAGCCCCAGCATTTT. Encoded protein: CASSRQPGSNQPQHF. The chain uses TRBV4-1 and TRBJ1-5; unclear D gene. V was clipped by 4 bases and J by 1 base, with 11 bases between them. Germline V lookup: CDR1 MGHRA, CDR2 YSYEKL. The CDR3 has 15 amino acids.

The chain employs TRBV7-9 and TRBJ1-2, with 7 bases identical to TRBD1. This CDR3 spans 15 amino acids. The V gene end was trimmed by 4 bases and the J gene end by 4 bases; junction bases not matched to a gene: 9. CDR1 and CDR2 (germline): SEHNR, FQNEAQ (reference sequence). The CDR3 nucleotides are TGTGCCAGCAGCTCCGCGACAGGGCGAGGCTATGGCTACACCTTC. This sequence encodes CASSSATGRGYGYTF.

In DNA, the CDR3 is TGTGCCAGTAGTATTGGGGGGACCACTGAAGCTTTCTTT. The encoded protein is CASSIGGTTEAFF. V is TRBV19 and J is TRBJ1-1, with D perhaps matching TRBD1 (5 bases). V lost 3 bases to trimming and J lost 4 bases, with 9 bases between them. There are 13 residues in the CDR3. Germline V CDR1 and CDR2: LNHDA, SQIVND (reference sequence).

V gene TRBV14 combines with J gene TRBJ1-1, with 7 bases that match TRBD1. The CDR3 is 13 residues long. V trimming: 1 base; J trimming: 6 bases; junction bases outside the gene matches: 2. Germline V gene sequence: CDR1 SGHDN, CDR2 FVKESK. The CDR3 nucleotides read TGTGCCAGCAGCCAAGTAGGGGGCTCTGAAGCTTTCTTT. Translated: CASSQVGGSEAFF.

The chain recombines TRBV4-1 with TRBJ1-1, with D possibly being TRBD1 (6 bases). From germline, CDR1 is MGHRA and CDR2 YSYEKL. Trimming took off 6 bases at V and 1 base at J, with 12 bases between the two ends. This CDR3 is built from 14 residues. Here the CDR3 DNA reads TGCGCCAGCAGTCTACAGGGCGGGAACACTGAAGCTTTCTTT. This encodes CASSLQGGNTEAFF.

This chain joins TRBV5-4 and TRBJ2-1; D is undetermined. The CDR3 totals 14 residues. The V and J ends lost 0 bases and 9 bases respectively, with 13 bases between them. CDR1 SGHNT and CDR2 YYREEE come from the germline V gene (reference sequence). The CDR3 region is CASSLGPSPIEQFF. The CDR3 coding sequence is TGTGCCAGCAGCTTGGGGCCCTCCCCAATTGAGCAGTTCTTC.

The J gene is TRBJ2-7, the V gene TRBV29-1, with D unclear. The CDR3 totals 14 residues. Trimming took off 4 bases at V and 6 bases at J, with 19 bases between the two ends. Germline assignment: CDR1 SQVTM and CDR2 ANQGSEA. The CDR3 is CSVVYLRPHVEQYF. The CDR3 DNA is TGCAGCGTTGTTTATTTGCGGCCGCACGTCGAGCAGTACTTC.

This clone was counted a single time. This chain links TRBV19 with TRBJ1-1, with 7 bases fitting TRBD1. Germline V gene sequence: CDR1 LNHDA, CDR2 SQIVND (reference sequence). The trim removed 0 bases at V and 0 bases at J, leaving 10 bases unmatched. The CDR3 has 18 amino acids. The CDR3 DNA reads TGTGCCAGTAGTATAGAACGGGGGGGGGACAGCTTGAACACTGAAGCTTTCTTT. It is translated as CASSIERGGDSLNTEAFF.

This rearrangement joins TRBV7-9 to TRBJ1-5, with D unclear. Trimming took off 1 base at V and 5 bases at J, with 12 bases between the two ends. This CDR3 has 15 residues. CDR1 is SEHNR, CDR2 FQNEAQ, per germline (reference sequence). The CDR3 DNA sequence: TGTGCCAGCAGCTTAGGTTCGGAGGCGGATCAGCCCCAGCATTTT. It codes for CASSLGSEADQPQHF.

This clone has more than one count but fewer than ten. The V gene is TRBV9, the J gene TRBJ1-2; a weak D match, TRBD1 (6 bases). Germline CDR1 reads SGDLS; CDR2 reads YYNGEE. The CDR3 totals 21 residues. V lost 5 bases to trimming and J lost 0 bases, with 32 bases between them. The CDR3 sequence is CASSADSVARPGAPSNYGYTF. Written as DNA, the CDR3 is TGTGCCAGCAGTGCTGACTCAGTTGCCCGGCCAGGGGCACCCTCTAACTATGGCTACACCTTC.

This clone has a handful of counts. The J gene is TRBJ2-7, the V gene TRBV21-1; the table gives TRBD1 as D, unverified against the DNA. TRBV21-1 is a pseudogene. CDR3 length: 15 residues. In DNA form, the CDR3 reads TGTGCCAGCAGCCATCATCGACAGGGCCCCTACGAGCAGTACTTC. Residues: CASSHHRQGPYEQYF.

This sequence joins TRBV6-1 and TRBJ1-2, with D possibly matching TRBD1 (5 bases). V was cut by 7 bases and J by 2 bases, with 11 bases left in between. CDR1 is MNHNS and CDR2 is SASEGT in the germline V gene. The CDR3 is made up of 13 amino acids. CDR3 in amino acids: CASIGQPNYGYTF. The CDR3 nucleotides read TGTGCCAGCATAGGACAACCGAACTATGGCTACACCTTC.

This clone was seen a few times. This chain joins TRBV14 and TRBJ1-1, with D possibly TRBD1 on 6 matching bases. The CDR3 runs 15 residues. Germline V CDR1 and CDR2: SGHDN, FVKESK. V lost 4 bases and J lost 8, with 20 bases in between. CDR3 in amino acids: CASSRMDSPRGEAFF. The CDR3 DNA sequence: TGTGCCAGCAGCCGCATGGACAGCCCAAGGGGGGAAGCTTTCTTT.

There are a few counts of this clone. V is TRBV29-1 and J is TRBJ2-1; D unresolved. CDR1 is SQVTM and CDR2 is ANQGSEA in the germline V gene. V lost 5 bases, J lost 4 bases, and 12 bases lay in between. CDR3 length: 13 amino acids. CDR3 sequence reads: CSVIQAPYNEQFF. The CDR3 DNA follows: TGCAGCGTTATCCAGGCGCCTTACAATGAGCAGTTCTTC.

This chain joins TRBV7-9 and TRBJ1-1; a possible D gene is TRBD1 (6 bases). Germline loops: CDR1 SEHNR, CDR2 FQNEAQ (reference sequence). This CDR3 has 15 amino acids. Deletions cut 1 base from V and 2 bases from J, with 11 bases between. The CDR3 protein is CASSLGVGANTEAFF. DNA for the CDR3: TGTGCCAGCAGCTTAGGGGTGGGGGCTAACACTGAAGCTTTCTTT.